This T cell receptor (beta chain) was identified during a study of CD4 T cells in relation to SARS-CoV-2 and coronaviruses. Some clones are missing from TCRdb's copy, which holds only in-frame ones; the method was immunoSEQ multiplex PCR. The top ten clones hold roughly a tenth of a sample with tens of thousands of clones, roughly 90% of them seen once. Germline V lookup: CDR1 SGHDT, CDR2 YYEEEE. There are 18 residues in the CDR3. The V segment lost 4 bases and the J segment 1 base; nucleotides outside the gene matches: 9. The origin of this receptor is an adult with COVID-19. The V gene is TRBV5-6, the J gene TRBJ2-2; TRBD2 agrees at 11 bases. The sequenced sample was memory CD4+ T cells from PBMCs. This CDR3 is CASSRRTSGSLNTGELFF. Written as DNA, the CDR3 is TGTGCCAGCAGCCGGCGGACTAGCGGGTCCTTGAACACCGGGGAGCTGTTTTTT.